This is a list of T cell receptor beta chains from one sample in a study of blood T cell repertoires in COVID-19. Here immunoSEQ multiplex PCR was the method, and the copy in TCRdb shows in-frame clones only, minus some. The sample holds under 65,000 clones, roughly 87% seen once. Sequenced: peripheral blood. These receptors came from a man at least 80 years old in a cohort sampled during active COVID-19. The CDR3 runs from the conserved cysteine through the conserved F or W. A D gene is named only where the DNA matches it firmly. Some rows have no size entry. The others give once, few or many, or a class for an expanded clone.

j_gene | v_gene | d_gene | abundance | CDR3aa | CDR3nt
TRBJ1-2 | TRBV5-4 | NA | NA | CASSTQGRHYGYTF | TGTGCCAGCAGCACACAGGGTCGTCACTATGGCTACACCTTC
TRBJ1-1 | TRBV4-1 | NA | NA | CASSQDPGNTEAFF | TGCGCCAGCAGCCAAGATCCAGGGAACACTGAAGCTTTCTTT
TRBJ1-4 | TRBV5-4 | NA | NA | CASSFMGAGNEKLFF | TGTGCCAGCAGCTTCATGGGCGCCGGTAATGAAAAACTGTTTTTT
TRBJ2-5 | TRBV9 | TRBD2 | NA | CASSVTPSGRYGQETQYF | TGTGCCAGCAGCGTAACCCCTAGCGGGAGGTACGGTCAAGAGACCCAGTACTTC
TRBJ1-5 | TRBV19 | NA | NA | CASSKRDNQPQHF | TGTGCCAGTAGTAAGAGGGACAATCAGCCCCAGCATTTT
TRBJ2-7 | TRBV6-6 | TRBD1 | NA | CASSSTGQGNPYEQYF | TGTGCCAGCAGTTCCACGGGACAGGGGAACCCCTACGAGCAGTACTTC
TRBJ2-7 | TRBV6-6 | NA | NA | CASRATGKSYEQYF | TGTGCCAGCAGAGCAACAGGGAAATCCTACGAGCAGTACTTC
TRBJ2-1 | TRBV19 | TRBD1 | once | CASRQGFSYNEQFF | TGTGCCAGTAGACAGGGGTTCTCCTACAATGAGCAGTTCTTC
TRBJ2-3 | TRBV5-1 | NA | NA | CASSLLLPPTDTQYF | TGCGCCAGCAGCTTGCTGCTACCCCCCACAGATACGCAGTATTTT
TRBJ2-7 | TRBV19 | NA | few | CASSIKRETYEQYF | TGTGCCAGTAGTATAAAAAGGGAGACCTACGAGCAGTACTTC
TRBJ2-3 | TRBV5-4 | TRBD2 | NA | CASSSYSGGTDTQYF | TGTGCCAGCAGCTCGTATAGCGGGGGCACAGATACGCAGTATTTT
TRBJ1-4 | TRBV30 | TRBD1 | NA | CACTVTGQSEKLFF | TGTGCCTGCACCGTGACAGGGCAGAGTGAAAAACTGTTTTTT
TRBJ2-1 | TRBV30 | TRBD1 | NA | CAWSETGGQNEQFF | TGTGCCTGGAGTGAGACAGGGGGACAGAATGAGCAGTTCTTC
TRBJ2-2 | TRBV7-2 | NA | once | CASSLRSTGELFF | TGTGCCAGCAGCTTACGCAGCACCGGGGAGCTGTTTTTT
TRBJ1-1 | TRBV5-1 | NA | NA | CASSLDRGTEAFF | TGCGCCAGCAGCTTGGACCGGGGCACTGAAGCTTTCTTT
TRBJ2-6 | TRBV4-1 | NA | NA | CASSLGHLSGANVLTF | TGCGCCAGCAGCCTAGGACACCTCTCTGGGGCCAACGTCCTGACTTTC
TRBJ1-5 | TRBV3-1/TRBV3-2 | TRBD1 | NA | CASSQDIPGGYSNQPQHF | TGTGCCAGCAGCCAAGATATACCAGGGGGGTATAGCAATCAGCCCCAGCATTTT
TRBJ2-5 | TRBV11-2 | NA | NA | CASSLDLEGRKTQYF | TGTGCCAGCAGCTTAGATCTAGAGGGTCGAAAGACCCAGTACTTC
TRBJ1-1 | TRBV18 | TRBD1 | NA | CASSEGQANTEAFF | TGTGCCAGCTCGGAAGGACAGGCCAACACTGAAGCTTTCTTT
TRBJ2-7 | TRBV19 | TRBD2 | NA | CASSISSGGAYEQYF | TGTGCCAGTAGTATATCAAGCGGGGGAGCCTACGAGCAGTACTTC
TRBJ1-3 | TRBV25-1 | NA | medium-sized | CASSEYDRRRGNTIYF | TGTGCCAGCAGTGAATACGACAGGCGGAGGGGAAACACCATATATTTT
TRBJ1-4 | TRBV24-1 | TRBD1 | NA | CATRDRNNEKLFF | TGTGCCACGCGGGACAGGAATAATGAAAAACTGTTTTTT
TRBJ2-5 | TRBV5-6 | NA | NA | CASSLEPGGGETQYF | TGTGCCAGCAGCTTGGAACCGGGGGGCGGAGAGACCCAGTACTTC
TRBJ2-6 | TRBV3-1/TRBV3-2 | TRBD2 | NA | CASSPERLAGPGANVLTF | TGTGCCAGCAGCCCCGAGAGACTAGCGGGTCCTGGGGCCAACGTCCTGACTTTC